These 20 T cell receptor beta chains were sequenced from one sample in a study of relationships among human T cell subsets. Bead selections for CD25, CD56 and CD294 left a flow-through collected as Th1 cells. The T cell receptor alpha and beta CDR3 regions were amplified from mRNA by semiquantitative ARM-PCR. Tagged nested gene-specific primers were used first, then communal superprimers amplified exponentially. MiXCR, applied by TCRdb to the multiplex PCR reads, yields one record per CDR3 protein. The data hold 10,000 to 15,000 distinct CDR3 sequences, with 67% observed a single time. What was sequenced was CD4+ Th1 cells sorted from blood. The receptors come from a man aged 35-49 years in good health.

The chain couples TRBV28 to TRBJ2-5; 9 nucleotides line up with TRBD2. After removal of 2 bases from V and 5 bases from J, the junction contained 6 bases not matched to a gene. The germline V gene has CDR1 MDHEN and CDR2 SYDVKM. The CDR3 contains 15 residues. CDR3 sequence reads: CASSLQLAGVETQYF. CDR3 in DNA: TGTGCCAGCAGTTTACAATTAGCGGGAGTGGAGACCCAGTACTTC. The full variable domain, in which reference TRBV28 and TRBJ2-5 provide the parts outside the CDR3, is DVKVTQSSRYLVKRTGEKVFLECVQDMDHENMFWYRQDPGLGLRLIYFSYDVKMKEKGDIPEGYSVSREKKERFSLILESASTNQTSMYLCASSLQLAGVETQYFGPGTRLLVL.

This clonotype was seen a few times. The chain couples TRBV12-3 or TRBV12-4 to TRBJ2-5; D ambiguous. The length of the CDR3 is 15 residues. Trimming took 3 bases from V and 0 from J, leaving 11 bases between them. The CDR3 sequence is CASSLNGWYQETQYF. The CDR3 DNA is TGTGCCAGCAGTTTGAACGGATGGTACCAAGAGACCCAGTACTTC.

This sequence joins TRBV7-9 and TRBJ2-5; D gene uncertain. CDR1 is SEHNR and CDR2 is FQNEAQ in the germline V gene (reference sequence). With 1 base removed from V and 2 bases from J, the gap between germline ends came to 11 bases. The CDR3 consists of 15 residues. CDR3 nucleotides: TGTGCCAGCAGCTTAGGGGTAGCCCCGCAAGAGACCCAGTACTTC. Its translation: CASSLGVAPQETQYF.

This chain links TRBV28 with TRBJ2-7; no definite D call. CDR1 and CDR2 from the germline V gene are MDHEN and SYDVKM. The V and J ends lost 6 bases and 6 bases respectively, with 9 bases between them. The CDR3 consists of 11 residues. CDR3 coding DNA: TGTGCCAGCAGCCATCGTTTCGAGCAGTACTTC. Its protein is CASSHRFEQYF.

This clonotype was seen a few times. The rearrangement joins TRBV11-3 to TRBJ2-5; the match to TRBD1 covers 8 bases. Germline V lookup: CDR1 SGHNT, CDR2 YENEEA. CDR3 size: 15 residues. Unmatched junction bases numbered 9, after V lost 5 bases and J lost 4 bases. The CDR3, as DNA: TGTGCCAGCAGCCCTCACAGGGGGATGACAGAGACCCAGTACTTC. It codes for CASSPHRGMTETQYF.

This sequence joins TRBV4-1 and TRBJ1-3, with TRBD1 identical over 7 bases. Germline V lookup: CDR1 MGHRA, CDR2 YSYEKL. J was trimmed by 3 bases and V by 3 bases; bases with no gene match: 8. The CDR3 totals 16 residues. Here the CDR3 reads CASSQETGQGGNTIYF. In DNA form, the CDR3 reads TGCGCCAGCAGCCAGGAGACAGGGCAGGGTGGAAACACCATATATTTT.

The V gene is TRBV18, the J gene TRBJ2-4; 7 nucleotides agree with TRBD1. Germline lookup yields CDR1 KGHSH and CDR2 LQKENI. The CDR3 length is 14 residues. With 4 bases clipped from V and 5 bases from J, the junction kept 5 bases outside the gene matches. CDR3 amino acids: CASSLTGRENIQYF. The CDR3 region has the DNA TGTGCCAGCTCACTGACAGGGAGAGAAAACATTCAGTACTTC.

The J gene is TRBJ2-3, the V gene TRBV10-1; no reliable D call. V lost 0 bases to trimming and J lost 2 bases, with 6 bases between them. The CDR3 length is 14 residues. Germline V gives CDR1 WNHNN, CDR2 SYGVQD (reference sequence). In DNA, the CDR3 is TGCGCCAGCAGTGAGTCGTACTCCACAGATACGCAGTATTTT. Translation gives CASSESYSTDTQYF.

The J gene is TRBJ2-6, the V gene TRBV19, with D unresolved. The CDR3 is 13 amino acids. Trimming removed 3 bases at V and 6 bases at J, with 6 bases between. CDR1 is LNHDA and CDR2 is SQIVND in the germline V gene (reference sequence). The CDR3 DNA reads TGTGCCAGTAGTATCGATCTGGCCAACGTCCTGACTTTC. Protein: CASSIDLANVLTF.

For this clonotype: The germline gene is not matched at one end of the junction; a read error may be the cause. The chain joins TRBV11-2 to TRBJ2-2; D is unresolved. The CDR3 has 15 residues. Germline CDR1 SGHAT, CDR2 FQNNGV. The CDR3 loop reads CAGSFLTSGTGELFF. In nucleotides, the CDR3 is TGTGCCGGCAGCTTTTTAACATCCGGGACCGGGGAGCTGTTTTTT.

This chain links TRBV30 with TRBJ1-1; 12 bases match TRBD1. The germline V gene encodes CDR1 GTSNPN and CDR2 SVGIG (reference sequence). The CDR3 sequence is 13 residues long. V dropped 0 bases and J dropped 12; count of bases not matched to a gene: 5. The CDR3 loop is CAWSVGTGGKSFF. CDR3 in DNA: TGTGCCTGGAGTGTCGGGACAGGGGGCAAATCTTTCTTT. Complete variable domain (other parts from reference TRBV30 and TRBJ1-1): SQTIHQWPATLVQPVGSPLSLECTVEGTSNPNLYWYRQAAGRGLQLLFYSVGIGQISSEVPQNLSASRPQDRQFILSSKKLLLSDSGFYLCAWSVGTGGKSFFGQGTRLTVV.

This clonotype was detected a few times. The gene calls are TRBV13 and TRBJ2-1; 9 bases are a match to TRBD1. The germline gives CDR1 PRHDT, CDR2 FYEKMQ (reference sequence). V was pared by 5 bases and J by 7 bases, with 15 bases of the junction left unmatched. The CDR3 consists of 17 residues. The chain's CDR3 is CASSATTRDRVRNEQFF. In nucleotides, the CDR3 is TGTGCCAGCAGCGCGACGACCCGGGACAGGGTTCGAAATGAGCAGTTCTTC.

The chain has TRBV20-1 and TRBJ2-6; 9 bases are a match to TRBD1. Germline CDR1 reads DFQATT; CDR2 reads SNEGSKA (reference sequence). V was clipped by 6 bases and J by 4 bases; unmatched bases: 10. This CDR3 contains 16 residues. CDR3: CSASPGTGYGANVLTF. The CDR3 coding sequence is TGCAGTGCAAGTCCCGGGACAGGGTACGGGGCCAACGTCCTGACTTTC.

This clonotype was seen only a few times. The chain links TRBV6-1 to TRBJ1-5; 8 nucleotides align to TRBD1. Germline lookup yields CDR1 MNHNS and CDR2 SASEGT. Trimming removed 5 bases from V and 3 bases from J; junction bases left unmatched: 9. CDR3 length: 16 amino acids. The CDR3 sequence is CASSPAGTGFNQPQHF. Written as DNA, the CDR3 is TGTGCCAGCAGTCCCGCCGGGACAGGTTTCAATCAGCCCCAGCATTTT.

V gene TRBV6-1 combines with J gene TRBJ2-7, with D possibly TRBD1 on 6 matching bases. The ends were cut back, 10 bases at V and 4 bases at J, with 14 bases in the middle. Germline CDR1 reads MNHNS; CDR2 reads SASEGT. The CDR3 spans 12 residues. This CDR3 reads CATPGQAYEQYF. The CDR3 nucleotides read TGTGCCACCCCGGGACAAGCTTACGAGCAGTACTTC.

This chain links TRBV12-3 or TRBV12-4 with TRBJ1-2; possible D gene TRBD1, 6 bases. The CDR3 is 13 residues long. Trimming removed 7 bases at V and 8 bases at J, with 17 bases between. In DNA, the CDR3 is TGTGCCAGCACCATAATCACAGGGAAAGGCTACACCTTC. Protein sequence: CASTIITGKGYTF.

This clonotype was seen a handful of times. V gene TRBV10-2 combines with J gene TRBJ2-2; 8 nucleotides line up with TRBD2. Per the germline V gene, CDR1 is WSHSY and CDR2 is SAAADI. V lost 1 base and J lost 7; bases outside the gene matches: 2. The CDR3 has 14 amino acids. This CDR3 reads CASSEWTSSGELFF. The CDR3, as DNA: TGCGCCAGCAGTGAGTGGACTAGCAGCGGGGAGCTGTTTTTT.

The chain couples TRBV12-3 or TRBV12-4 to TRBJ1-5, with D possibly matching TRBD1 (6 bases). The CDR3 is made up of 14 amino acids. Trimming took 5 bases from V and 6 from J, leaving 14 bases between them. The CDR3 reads CASSRQEGSQPQHF. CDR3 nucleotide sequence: TGTGCCAGCAGTAGACAGGAAGGTAGTCAGCCCCAGCATTTT.

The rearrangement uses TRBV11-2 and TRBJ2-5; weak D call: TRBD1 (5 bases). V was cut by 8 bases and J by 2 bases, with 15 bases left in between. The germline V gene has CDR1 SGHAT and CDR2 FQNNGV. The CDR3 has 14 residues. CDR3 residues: CASWNRGTQETQYF. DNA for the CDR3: TGTGCCAGCTGGAATAGGGGAACACAAGAGACCCAGTACTTC.

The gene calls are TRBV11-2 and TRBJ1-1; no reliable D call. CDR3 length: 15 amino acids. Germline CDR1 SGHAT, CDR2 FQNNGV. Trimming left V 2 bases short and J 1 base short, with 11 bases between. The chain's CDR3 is CASSLLGSPNTEAFF. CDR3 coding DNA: TGTGCCAGCAGCTTATTAGGTTCGCCGAACACTGAAGCTTTCTTT.